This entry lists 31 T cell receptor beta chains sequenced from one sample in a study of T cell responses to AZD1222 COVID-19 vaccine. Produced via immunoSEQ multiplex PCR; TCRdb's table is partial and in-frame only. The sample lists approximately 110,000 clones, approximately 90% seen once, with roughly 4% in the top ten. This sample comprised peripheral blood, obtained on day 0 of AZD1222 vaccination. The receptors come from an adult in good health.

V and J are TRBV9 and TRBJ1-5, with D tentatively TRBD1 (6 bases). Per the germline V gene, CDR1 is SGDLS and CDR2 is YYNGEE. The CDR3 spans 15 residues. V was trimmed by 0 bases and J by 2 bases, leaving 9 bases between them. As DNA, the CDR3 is TGTGCCAGCAGCGTAGCGGCAGGGGGCAATCAGCCCCAGCATTTT. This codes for CASSVAAGGNQPQHF.

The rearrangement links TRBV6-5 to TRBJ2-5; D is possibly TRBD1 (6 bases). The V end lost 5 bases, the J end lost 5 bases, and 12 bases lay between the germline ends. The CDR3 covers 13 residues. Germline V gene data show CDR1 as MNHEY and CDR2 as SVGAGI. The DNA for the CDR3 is TGTGCCAGCAGTACTCAGGGGCGGGAGACCCAGTACTTC. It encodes CASSTQGRETQYF.

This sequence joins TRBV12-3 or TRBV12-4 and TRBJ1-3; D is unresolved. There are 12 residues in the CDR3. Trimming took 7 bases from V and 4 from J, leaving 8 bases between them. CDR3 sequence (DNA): TGTGCCAGCACCCAACAGGGAAACACCATATATTTT. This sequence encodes CASTQQGNTIYF.

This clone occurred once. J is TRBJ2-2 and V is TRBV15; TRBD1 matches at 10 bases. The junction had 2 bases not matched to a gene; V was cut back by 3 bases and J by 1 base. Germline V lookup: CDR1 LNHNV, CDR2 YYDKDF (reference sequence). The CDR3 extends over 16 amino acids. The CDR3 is CATSSRDRGNTGELFF. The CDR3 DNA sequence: TGTGCCACCAGCAGCCGGGACAGGGGGAACACCGGGGAGCTGTTTTTT.

The CDR3 spells CASTGGSKNIQYF. CDR3 nucleotides: TGTGCCAGCACTGGCGGTAGCAAAAACATTCAGTACTTC. V usage is TRBV28 and J usage is TRBJ2-4; D not resolved. Trimming cost V 7 bases and J 3 bases, with 10 bases left between them. This CDR3 comprises 13 residues. From germline, CDR1 is MDHEN and CDR2 SYDVKM.

The CDR3 loop reads CASERAGVAGELFF. The DNA of the CDR3 is TGTGCCAGCGAGAGAGCGGGAGTGGCCGGGGAGCTGTTTTTT. V usage is TRBV6-5 and J usage is TRBJ2-2; 8 bases align to TRBD2. From germline, CDR1 is MNHEY and CDR2 SVGAGI. After removal of 8 bases from V and 6 bases from J, the junction contained 8 bases not matched to a gene. The CDR3 is 14 amino acids.

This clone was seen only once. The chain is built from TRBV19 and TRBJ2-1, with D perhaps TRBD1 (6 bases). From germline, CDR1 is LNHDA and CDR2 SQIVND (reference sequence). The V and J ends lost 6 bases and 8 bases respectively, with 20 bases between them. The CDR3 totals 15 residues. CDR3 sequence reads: CASSSGQLVEDEQFF. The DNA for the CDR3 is TGTGCCAGTAGCTCCGGACAGCTGGTAGAGGATGAGCAGTTCTTC.

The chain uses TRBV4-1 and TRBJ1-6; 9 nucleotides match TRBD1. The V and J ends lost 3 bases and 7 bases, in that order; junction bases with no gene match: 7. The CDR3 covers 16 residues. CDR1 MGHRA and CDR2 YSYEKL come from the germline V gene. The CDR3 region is CASSHLQGADNSPLHF. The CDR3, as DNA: TGCGCCAGCAGCCACTTACAGGGGGCGGACAATTCACCCCTCCACTTT.

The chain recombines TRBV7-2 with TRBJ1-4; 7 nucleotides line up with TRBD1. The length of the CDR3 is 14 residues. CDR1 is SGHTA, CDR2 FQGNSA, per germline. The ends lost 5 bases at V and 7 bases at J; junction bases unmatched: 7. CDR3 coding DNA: TGTGCCAGCAGCGCAGACAGGGTGGGTGAAAAACTGTTTTTT. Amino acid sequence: CASSADRVGEKLFF.

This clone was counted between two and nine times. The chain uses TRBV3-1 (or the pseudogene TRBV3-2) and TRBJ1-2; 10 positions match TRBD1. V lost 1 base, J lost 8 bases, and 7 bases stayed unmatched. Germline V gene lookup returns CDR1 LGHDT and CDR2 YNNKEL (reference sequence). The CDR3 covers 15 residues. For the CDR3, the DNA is TGTGCCAGCAGCCAAGCCTACGGGACAGGGGACGGCTACACCTTC. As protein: CASSQAYGTGDGYTF.

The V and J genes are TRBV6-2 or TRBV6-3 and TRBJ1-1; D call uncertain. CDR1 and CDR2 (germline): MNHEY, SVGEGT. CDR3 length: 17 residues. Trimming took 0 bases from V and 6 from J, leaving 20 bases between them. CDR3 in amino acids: CASSYSISYGIKAEAFF. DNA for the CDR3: TGTGCCAGCAGTTACTCGATAAGTTACGGGATTAAGGCTGAAGCTTTCTTT.

The CDR3 sequence is CASSPPNNPGDEQYF. The CDR3 DNA reads as TGTGCCAGCTCACCACCTAACAATCCGGGGGACGAGCAGTACTTC. The rearrangement joins TRBV18 to TRBJ2-7; tentative D call: TRBD2 (6 bases). Per the germline V gene, CDR1 is KGHSH and CDR2 is LQKENI. Trimming removed 0 bases from V and 5 bases from J, with 14 bases in between. The CDR3 runs to 15 residues.

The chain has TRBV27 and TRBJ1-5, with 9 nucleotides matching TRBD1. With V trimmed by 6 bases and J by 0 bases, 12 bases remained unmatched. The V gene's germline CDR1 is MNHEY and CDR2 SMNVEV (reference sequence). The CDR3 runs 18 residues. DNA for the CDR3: TGTGCCAGCAGGTCCACAGGGGGCGGCTCCTATAGCAATCAGCCCCAGCATTTT. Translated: CASRSTGGGSYSNQPQHF.

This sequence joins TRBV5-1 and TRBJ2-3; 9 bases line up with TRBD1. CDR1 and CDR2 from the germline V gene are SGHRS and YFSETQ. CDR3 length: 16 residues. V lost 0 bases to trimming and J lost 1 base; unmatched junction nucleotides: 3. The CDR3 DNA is TGCGCCAGCAGCTTGGGACAGGGGGGCGGCACAGATACGCAGTATTTT. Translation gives CASSLGQGGGTDTQYF.

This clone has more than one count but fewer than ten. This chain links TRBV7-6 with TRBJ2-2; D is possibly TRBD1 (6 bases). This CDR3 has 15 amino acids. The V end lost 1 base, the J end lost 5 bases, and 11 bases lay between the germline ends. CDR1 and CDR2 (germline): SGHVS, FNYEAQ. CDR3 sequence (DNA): TGTGCCAGCAGCTTAGGGACAGTAAAGACCGGGGAGCTGTTTTTT. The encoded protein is CASSLGTVKTGELFF.

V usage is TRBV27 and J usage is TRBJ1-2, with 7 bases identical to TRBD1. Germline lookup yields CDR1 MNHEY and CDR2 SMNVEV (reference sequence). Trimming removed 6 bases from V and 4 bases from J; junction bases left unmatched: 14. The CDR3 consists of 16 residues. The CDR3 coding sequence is TGTGCCAGCAGCCGTACCATCTCGGACAGGAGCTATGGCTACACCTTC. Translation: CASSRTISDRSYGYTF.

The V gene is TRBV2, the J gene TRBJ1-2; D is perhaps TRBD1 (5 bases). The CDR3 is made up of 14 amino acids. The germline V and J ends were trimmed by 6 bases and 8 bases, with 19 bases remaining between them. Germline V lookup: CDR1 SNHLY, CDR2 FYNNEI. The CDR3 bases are TGTGCCAGCAGCGCCTCCGGGGGGTTTGAAGGCTACACCTTC. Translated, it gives CASSASGGFEGYTF. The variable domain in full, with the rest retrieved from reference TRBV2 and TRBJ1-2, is EPEVTQTPSHQVTQMGQEVILRCVPISNHLYFYWYRQILGQKVEFLVSFYNNEISEKSEIFDDQFSVERPDGSNFTLKIRSTKLEDSAMYFCASSASGGFEGYTFGSGTRLTVV.

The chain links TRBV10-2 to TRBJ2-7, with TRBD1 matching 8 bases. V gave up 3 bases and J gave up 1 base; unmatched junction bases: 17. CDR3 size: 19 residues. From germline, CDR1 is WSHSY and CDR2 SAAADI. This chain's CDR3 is CASSDPPDRGGVGSYEQYF. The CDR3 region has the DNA TGCGCCAGCAGTGACCCTCCAGACAGGGGCGGCGTCGGGTCCTACGAGCAGTACTTC.

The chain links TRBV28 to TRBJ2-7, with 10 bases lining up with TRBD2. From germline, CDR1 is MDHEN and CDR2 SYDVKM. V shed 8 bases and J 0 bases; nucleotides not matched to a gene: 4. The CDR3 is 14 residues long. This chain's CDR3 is CASPPSGSSYEQYF. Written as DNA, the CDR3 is TGTGCCAGCCCACCTAGCGGGAGCTCCTACGAGCAGTACTTC.

Here the CDR3 DNA reads TGTGCCAGCAGCTTGCCCCTTGGGTACGAGCAGTACTTC. Encoded protein: CASSLPLGYEQYF. The chain links TRBV5-4 to TRBJ2-7; D gene ambiguous. The V end lost 1 base, the J end lost 4 bases, and 9 bases lay between the germline ends. Per germline, CDR1 SGHNT and CDR2 YYREEE (reference sequence). The length of the CDR3 is 13 residues.

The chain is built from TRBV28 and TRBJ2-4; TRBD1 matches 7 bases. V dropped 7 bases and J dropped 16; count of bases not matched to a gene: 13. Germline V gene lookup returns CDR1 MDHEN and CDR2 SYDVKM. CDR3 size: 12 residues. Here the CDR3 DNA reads TGTGCCAGCACTCCGACAGGGCGGACTTTTTACTTC. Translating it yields CASTPTGRTFYF.

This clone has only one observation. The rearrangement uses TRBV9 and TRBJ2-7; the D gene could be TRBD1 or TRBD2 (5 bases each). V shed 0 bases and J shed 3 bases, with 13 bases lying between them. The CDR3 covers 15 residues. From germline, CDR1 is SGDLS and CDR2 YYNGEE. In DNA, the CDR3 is TGTGCCAGCAGCGTAGCTGATGGGGGATACTACGAGCAGTACTTC. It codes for CASSVADGGYYEQYF.

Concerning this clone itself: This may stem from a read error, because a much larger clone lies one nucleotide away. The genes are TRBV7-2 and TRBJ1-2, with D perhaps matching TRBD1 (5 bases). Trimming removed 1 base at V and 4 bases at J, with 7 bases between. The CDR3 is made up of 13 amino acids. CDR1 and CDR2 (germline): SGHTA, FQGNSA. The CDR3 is CASSLGQSYGYTF. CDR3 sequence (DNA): TGTGCCAGCAGCTTAGGACAGTCCTATGGCTACACCTTC. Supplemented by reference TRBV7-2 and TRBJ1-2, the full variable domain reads GAGVSQSPSNKVTEKGKDVELRCDPISGHTALYWYRQSLGQGLEFLIYFQGNSAPDKSGLPSDRFSAERTGGSVSTLTIQRTQQEDSAVYLCASSLGQSYGYTFGSGTRLTVV.

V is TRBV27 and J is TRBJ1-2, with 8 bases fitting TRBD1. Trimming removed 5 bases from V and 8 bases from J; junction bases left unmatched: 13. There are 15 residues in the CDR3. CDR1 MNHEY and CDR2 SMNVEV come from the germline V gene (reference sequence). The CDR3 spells CASSPPPGTGHGYTF. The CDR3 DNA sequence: TGTGCCAGCAGTCCTCCCCCCGGGACAGGTCACGGCTACACCTTC.

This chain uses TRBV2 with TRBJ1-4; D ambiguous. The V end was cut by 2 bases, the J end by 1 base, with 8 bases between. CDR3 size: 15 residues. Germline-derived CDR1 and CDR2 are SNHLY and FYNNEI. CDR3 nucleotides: TGTGCCAGCAGTGAAACCAGGAGAACTAATGAAAAACTGTTTTTT. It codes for CASSETRRTNEKLFF.

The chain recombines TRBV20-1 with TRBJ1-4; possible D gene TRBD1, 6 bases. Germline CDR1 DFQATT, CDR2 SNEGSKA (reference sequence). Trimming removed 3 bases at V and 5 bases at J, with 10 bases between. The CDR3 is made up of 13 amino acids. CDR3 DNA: TGCAGTGCTAGTCCGGGGGCGAATGAAAAACTGTTTTTT. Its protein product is CSASPGANEKLFF.

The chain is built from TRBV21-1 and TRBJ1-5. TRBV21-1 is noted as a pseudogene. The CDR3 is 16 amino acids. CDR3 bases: TGTGCCAGCAGCAAAAGCGGGGGCCAGGGCAATCAGCCCCAGCATTTT. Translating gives CASSKSGGQGNQPQHF.

Here the CDR3 DNA reads TGTGCCAGCAGACACACAGGGCAAGAGACCCAGTACTTC. Amino acids: CASRHTGQETQYF. The rearrangement links TRBV7-8 to TRBJ2-5; possible D gene TRBD1, 6 bases. Germline V gives CDR1 SGHVS, CDR2 FQNEAQ. The CDR3 loop spans 13 amino acids. Trimming removed 6 bases from V and 2 bases from J, with 10 bases in between. Using reference TRBV7-8 and TRBJ2-5 for the parts outside the CDR3, the full variable domain is GAGVSQSPRYKVAKRGQDVALRCDPISGHVSLFWYQQALGQGPEFLTYFQNEAQLDKSGLPSDRFFAERPEGSVSTLKIQRTQQEDSAVYLCASRHTGQETQYFGPGTRLLVL.

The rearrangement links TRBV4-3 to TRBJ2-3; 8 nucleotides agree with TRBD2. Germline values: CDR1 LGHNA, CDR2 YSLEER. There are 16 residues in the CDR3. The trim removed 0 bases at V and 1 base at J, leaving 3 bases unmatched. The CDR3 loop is CASSQEWRGGTDTQYF. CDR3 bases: TGCGCCAGCAGCCAAGAGTGGCGGGGGGGCACAGATACGCAGTATTTT.

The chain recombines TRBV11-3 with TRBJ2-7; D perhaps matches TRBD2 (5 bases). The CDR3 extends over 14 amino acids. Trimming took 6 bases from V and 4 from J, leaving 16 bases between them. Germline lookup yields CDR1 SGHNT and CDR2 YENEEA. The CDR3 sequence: CASSPHRSGYEQYF. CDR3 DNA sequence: TGTGCCAGCAGTCCCCATCGGTCGGGGTACGAGCAGTACTTC. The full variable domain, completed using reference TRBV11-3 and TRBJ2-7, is EAGVVQSPRYKIIEKKQPVAFWCNPISGHNTLYWYLQNLGQGPELLIRYENEEAVDDSQLPKDRFSAERLKGVDSTLKIQPAELGDSAVYLCASSPHRSGYEQYFGPGTRLTVT.

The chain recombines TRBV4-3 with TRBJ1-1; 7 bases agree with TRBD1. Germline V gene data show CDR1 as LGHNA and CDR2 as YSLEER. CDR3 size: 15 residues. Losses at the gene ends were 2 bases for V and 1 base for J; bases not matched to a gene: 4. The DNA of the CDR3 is TGCGCCAGCAGCCAAAGACAGGGCAGGAACACTGAAGCTTTCTTT. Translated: CASSQRQGRNTEAFF.